Listed below are T cell receptor beta chains from one sample, sequenced in a study of blood T cell repertoires in COVID-19. The assay was immunoSEQ multiplex PCR, and TCRdb's table has in-frame clones only and misses some. The table lists about 240,000 clones, 82% of them singletons. Sequenced material: peripheral blood. The source is a woman under 30 with acute or convalescent COVID-19. Each CDR3 is given with its conserved first and last residue. Some rows have no size entry. The others give once, few or many, or a class for an expanded clone.

V: TRBV18; size: -; CDR3: CASSSTRGRLGTGELFF
V: TRBV9; size: -; CDR3: CASSVGRAGELFF
V: TRBV24-1; size: once; CDR3: CATSDFGTGKDEKLFF
V: TRBV15; size: many; CDR3: CATSREPRTYEQYF
V: TRBV27; size: few; CDR3: CASSLAGVVADTQYF
V: TRBV5-1; size: -; CDR3: CASSLDVAGGLTDTQYF
V: TRBV7-2; size: -; CDR3: CASSLGVSYEQYF
V: TRBV18; size: -; CDR3: CASSIGQGIGGNTIYF
V: TRBV2; size: -; CDR3: CASSSDRGRTSANYF
V: TRBV2; size: -; CDR3: CASRGYGTGEGTEAFF
V: TRBV7-2; size: -; CDR3: CARGGSNTGELFF
V: TRBV11-2; size: few; CDR3: CASSLVSGFSYEQYF
V: TRBV19; size: -; CDR3: CASSVGGATNEKLFF
V: TRBV18; size: -; CDR3: CASSPSETLATNEKLFF
V: TRBV6-2/TRBV6-3; size: -; CDR3: CASSYSHSGGETQYF
V: TRBV29-1; size: -; CDR3: CSVEDPARDYGYTF
V: TRBV7-3; size: -; CDR3: CASSLLSGSLYNEQFF
V: TRBV4-2; size: -; CDR3: CASSQVPSGSIAYNEQFF
V: TRBV29-1; size: -; CDR3: CSVQGGGELFF
V: TRBV7-9; size: -; CDR3: CASSLARETSGRYEQYF
V: TRBV21-1; size: -; CDR3: CASSNGVGGLRTDTQYF
V: TRBV19; size: -; CDR3: CASSIFQGDQPQHF
V: TRBV27; size: -; CDR3: CASSPRGTSGRVGEQFF
V: TRBV2; size: -; CDR3: CASRLAGTSYEQYF
V: TRBV10-3; size: -; CDR3: CAISGVGGRTEAFF
V: TRBV3-1/TRBV3-2; size: -; CDR3: CASSPVAGEETDTQYF
V: TRBV28; size: -; CDR3: CASSLGQGGYGYTF
V: TRBV6-5; size: -; CDR3: CASSTPGHHLYGYTF
V: TRBV6-5; size: once; CDR3: CASSYDGGYSGNTIYF
V: TRBV10-1; size: -; CDR3: CAISLRVPRSDEQFF
V: TRBV18; size: -; CDR3: CASSTGRNTEAFF
V: TRBV11-2; size: -; CDR3: CASSFLHGTDTQYF
V: TRBV15; size: -; CDR3: CATSRDLDSPLHF
V: TRBV11-2; size: -; CDR3: CASSPDYSGACFF
V: TRBV6-5; size: -; CDR3: CASLRTGIYEQFF
V: TRBV6-6; size: -; CDR3: CATRDRGLANTGELFF
V: TRBV7-8; size: -; CDR3: CASSYDDRKVQPQHF
V: TRBV27; size: -; CDR3: CASSRYRAWDQPQHF
V: TRBV14; size: -; CDR3: CASQRTVQETQYF
V: TRBV6-5; size: -; CDR3: CASRDRVFTEAFF
V: TRBV5-6; size: once; CDR3: CASSRDRDPYEQYF
V: TRBV7-2; size: -; CDR3: CASRQGFTDTQYF
V: TRBV30; size: -; CDR3: CAWSVTSRTDTQYF
V: TRBV19; size: -; CDR3: CASSRGNYGYTF
V: TRBV28; size: -; CDR3: CASSDSEAFF
V: TRBV7-9; size: -; CDR3: CASSPGQGADGELFF
V: TRBV4-1; size: -; CDR3: CASAQEGASFTDTQYF
V: TRBV19; size: -; CDR3: CASTPSTVHSNQPQHF
V: TRBV5-6; size: -; CDR3: CASSLRWANEQFF
V: TRBV19; size: -; CDR3: CASRPGQGANTGELFF
V: TRBV7-9; size: -; CDR3: CASSPHWAFEAFF
V: TRBV24-1; size: -; CDR3: CATSEQGSNQPQHF
V: TRBV7-2; size: -; CDR3: CASSSYRTGVYF
V: TRBV9; size: -; CDR3: CASSPKLAGGLNEQFF
V: TRBV5-4; size: -; CDR3: CASSPWTGNTEAFF
V: TRBV11-2; size: -; CDR3: CASSLGGRGDTQYF